Shown below are 13 T cell receptor beta chains from a single sample sequenced in a study of blood T cell repertoires in COVID-19. Libraries were prepared by immunoSEQ multiplex PCR; TCRdb keeps only in-frame clonotypes and omits some of them. The sample records about 210,000 clones, 85% being singletons. Sequences were obtained from peripheral blood. Receptor source: a man in his sixties with COVID-19, enrolled during active disease.

Concerning this clone itself: This CDR3 is missing its conserved last phenylalanine or tryptophan, likely due to a read error. Because the CDR3's place on the DNA is in doubt, the DNA is left out and the CDR3 is given as listed by TCRdb. The gene calls are TRBV6-1 and TRBJ1-2. The CDR3 spans 14 residues, counting both ends. Germline CDR1 and CDR2: MNHNS and SASEGT. The chain's CDR3 is CASSEVQGGYGKTI.

This chain joins TRBV30 and TRBJ1-1, with 8 bases lining up with TRBD1. The CDR3 has 14 residues. With V trimmed by 4 bases and J by 2 bases, 6 bases remained unmatched. Germline lookup yields CDR1 GTSNPN and CDR2 SVGIG (reference sequence). CDR3 sequence: CAWNKQGGNTEAFF. Written as DNA, the CDR3 is TGTGCCTGGAACAAACAGGGGGGCAACACTGAAGCTTTCTTT.

This chain connects TRBV28 to TRBJ2-3; no definite D call. There are 14 residues in the CDR3. Germline-derived CDR1 and CDR2 are MDHEN and SYDVKM. V lost 8 bases and J 4 bases, leaving 16 bases between the germline ends. Here the CDR3 reads CASHGPRGPDTQYF. CDR3 sequence (DNA): TGTGCCAGCCACGGCCCACGCGGCCCAGATACGCAGTATTTT.

The gene calls are TRBV28 and TRBJ1-5; weak D call: TRBD1 (6 bases). Germline V gives CDR1 MDHEN, CDR2 SYDVKM. V was cut by 8 bases and J by 2 bases, with 13 bases left in between. The CDR3 runs 14 residues. CDR3 amino acids: CASQRGGGNQPQHF. In DNA, the CDR3 is TGTGCCAGCCAACGTGGGGGCGGCAATCAGCCCCAGCATTTT.

This chain connects TRBV1 to TRBJ1-5. TRBV1 corresponds to a pseudogene. The CDR3 has 18 residues. This chain's CDR3 is CTSSQVRGGGDFHQPQHF. The DNA for the CDR3 is TGCACCAGCAGCCAAGTCCGGGGTGGAGGAGATTTCCATCAGCCCCAGCATTTT.

Written as DNA, the CDR3 is TGTGCCAGCCTAAGACAGGGCAAAGACGGCTACACCTTC. The encoded protein is CASLRQGKDGYTF. The rearrangement joins TRBV2 to TRBJ1-2; 7 bases map to TRBD1. The CDR3 contains 13 residues. Per germline, CDR1 SNHLY and CDR2 FYNNEI. V dropped 8 bases and J dropped 8; count of bases not matched to a gene: 11. The variable domain in full, with the rest retrieved from reference TRBV2 and TRBJ1-2, is EPEVTQTPSHQVTQMGQEVILRCVPISNHLYFYWYRQILGQKVEFLVSFYNNEISEKSEIFDDQFSVERPDGSNFTLKIRSTKLEDSAMYFCASLRQGKDGYTFGSGTRLTVV.

The chain couples TRBV28 to TRBJ2-2, with D possibly TRBD1 on 5 matching bases. Germline CDR1 MDHEN, CDR2 SYDVKM. The CDR3 is 14 residues long. V shed 3 bases and J shed 5 bases, with 10 bases lying between them. CDR3 sequence: CASSFQGSTGELFF. CDR3 nucleotides: TGTGCCAGCAGTTTTCAGGGTTCAACCGGGGAGCTGTTTTTT.

This chain connects TRBV27 to TRBJ2-3; 14 bases agree with TRBD2. This CDR3 is 18 amino acids long. CDR1 and CDR2 from the germline V gene are MNHEY and SMNVEV (reference sequence). V was clipped by 6 bases and J by 5 bases; unmatched bases: 13. The CDR3 bases are TGTGCCAGCAGGCCACCCGGGACTAGCGGGAGCGACCGAGATACGCAGTATTTT. It specifies CASRPPGTSGSDRDTQYF.

The DNA of the CDR3 is TGCAGCGTTAAGACAGGGTCCGCCGGGGAGCTGTTTTTT. Its protein is CSVKTGSAGELFF. V is TRBV29-1 and J is TRBJ2-2; TRBD1 matches 7 bases. Germline loops: CDR1 SQVTM, CDR2 ANQGSEA. This CDR3 spans 13 amino acids. V shed 5 bases, J shed 6 bases, and the junction held 6 bases outside the gene matches.

The sample holds one count of this clone. The rearrangement joins TRBV18 to TRBJ2-7, with D unclear. The germline V and J ends were trimmed by 3 bases and 3 bases, with 6 bases remaining between them. From germline, CDR1 is KGHSH and CDR2 LQKENI. This CDR3 spans 12 amino acids. CDR3 residues: CASSPGIYEQYF. The CDR3 nucleotides read TGTGCCAGCTCACCGGGCATCTACGAGCAGTACTTC.

This chain uses TRBV12-3 or TRBV12-4 with TRBJ2-5, with D possibly TRBD1 on 6 matching bases. The CDR3 consists of 13 residues. V was shortened by 3 bases and J by 3 bases, with 8 bases between the two germline ends. CDR3 coding DNA: TGTGCCAGCAGTTTTTCAGGGGAAGAGACCCAGTACTTC. Protein: CASSFSGEETQYF.

The rearrangement links TRBV7-9 to TRBJ1-2; unclear D gene. V lost 5 bases and J lost 4, with 17 bases in between. The CDR3 runs 15 residues. The V gene's germline CDR1 is SEHNR and CDR2 FQNEAQ (reference sequence). CDR3 DNA sequence: TGTGCCAGCAGCCCCCAGGCGGAGGGTTTCTATGGCTACACCTTC. Amino acids: CASSPQAEGFYGYTF. The whole variable domain, remainder taken from reference TRBV7-9 and TRBJ1-2, is DTGVSQNPRHKITKRGQNVTFRCDPISEHNRLYWYRQTLGQGPEFLTYFQNEAQLEKSRLLSDRFSAERPKGSFSTLEIQRTEQGDSAMYLCASSPQAEGFYGYTFGSGTRLTVV.

This sequence joins TRBV6-5 and TRBJ2-7, with 7 bases matching TRBD1. The J segment lost 2 bases and the V segment lost 6 bases, leaving 7 bases of the junction unmatched. Germline V gene lookup returns CDR1 MNHEY and CDR2 SVGAGI. CDR3 size: 14 residues. Written as DNA, the CDR3 is TGTGCCAGCAGCCGACAGGGACGTACCTACGAGCAGTACTTC. It is translated as CASSRQGRTYEQYF.